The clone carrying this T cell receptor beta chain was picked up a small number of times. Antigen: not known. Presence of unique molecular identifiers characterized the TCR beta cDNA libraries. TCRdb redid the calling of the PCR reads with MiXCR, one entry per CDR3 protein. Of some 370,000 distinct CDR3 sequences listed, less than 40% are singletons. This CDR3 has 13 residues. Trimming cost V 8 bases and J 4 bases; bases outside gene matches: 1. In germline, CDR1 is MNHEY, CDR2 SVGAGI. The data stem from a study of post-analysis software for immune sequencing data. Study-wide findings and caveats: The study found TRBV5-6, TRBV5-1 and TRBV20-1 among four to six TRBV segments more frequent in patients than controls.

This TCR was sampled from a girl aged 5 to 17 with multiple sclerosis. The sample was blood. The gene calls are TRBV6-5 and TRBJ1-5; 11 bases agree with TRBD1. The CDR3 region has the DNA TGTGCCAGCGGGACAGGGGGAAATCAGCCCCAGCATTTT. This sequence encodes CASGTGGNQPQHF.